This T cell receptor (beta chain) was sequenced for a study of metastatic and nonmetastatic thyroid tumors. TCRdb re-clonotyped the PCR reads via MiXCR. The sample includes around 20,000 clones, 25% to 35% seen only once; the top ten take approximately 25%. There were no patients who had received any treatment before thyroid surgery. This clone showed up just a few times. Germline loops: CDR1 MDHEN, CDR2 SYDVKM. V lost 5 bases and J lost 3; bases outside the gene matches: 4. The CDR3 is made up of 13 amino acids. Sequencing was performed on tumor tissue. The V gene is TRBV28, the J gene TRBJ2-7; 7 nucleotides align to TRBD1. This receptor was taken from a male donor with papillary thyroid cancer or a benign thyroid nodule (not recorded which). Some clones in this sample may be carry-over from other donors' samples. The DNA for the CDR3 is TGTGCCAGCAGTAAGGACAGGAACTACGAGCAGTACTTC. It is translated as CASSKDRNYEQYF.